This T cell receptor (beta chain) came from a study of CD8 T cells in ankylosing spondylitis. There are many counts of this clonotype. CDR3 length equals 16 residues. CDR1 is LGHNA, CDR2 YSLEER, per germline. The V and J ends lost 1 base and 1 base, in that order; junction bases with no gene match: 7. Each CDR3 protein is one row after TCRdb ran MiXCR on the 5' RACE reads. This sample yields 250,000 to 350,000 distinct CDR3 sequences, of which about a fifth are seen a single time; roughly 3.4% belongs to the top ten. The rearrangement links TRBV4-3 to TRBJ2-7; 7 bases map to TRBD2. Sequenced input: blood, either unsorted or a sorted T cell fraction (not recorded which). The sequence derives from a female donor with ankylosing spondylitis or in good health (not recorded which). The CDR3 nucleotides are TGCGCCAGCAGCCAAGGCCGGGGCGGGAGATCCTACGAGCAGTACTTC. It encodes CASSQGRGGRSYEQYF.